This T cell receptor (beta chain) was sequenced for a study of identical twins. Study-level findings and limits: Weaker excess twin sharing was seen among beta out-of-frame sequences. Zero-insertion analyses might be partly confounded by invariant T cells like MAIT and iNKT. Twins shared out-of-frame alpha sequences with excess low generation probability.

This clonotype came up once. Antigen unknown. Germline CDR1 is SGHTA and CDR2 is FQGNSA. J lost 4 bases, V lost 0 bases, and 5 bases had no gene match. The CDR3 is 16 amino acids. Template switching added a universal primer site, and cDNA bore unique molecular identifiers. TCRdb recomputed calls from the 5' RACE reads with MiXCR, one row per CDR3 protein. The table lists roughly 280,000 distinct CDR3 sequences, 9.5% of them singletons. The same specimen was also included in a second study, on yellow fever vaccine responses in identical twins.

Material for sequencing was CD8+ T cells sorted from blood. The chain combines TRBV7-2 with TRBJ2-5; 10 bases are a match to TRBD2. This sequence was found in a woman aged 18-29 years in good health. CDR3 in DNA: TGTGCCAGCAGCTTAGCTCGGGCTAGCGGGGGAGAGACCCAGTACTTC. This gives the protein CASSLARASGGETQYF.